These 8 T cell receptor beta chains came from one sample sequenced in a study of T cells in localized non-small cell lung cancer. Sequencing was performed with immunoSEQ multiplex PCR; in TCRdb, only in-frame clones are kept and a portion is missing. The data show 1,000 or so clones, 20% to 25% seen once. Sample: normal lung tissue next to the tumor, taken before any cancer treatment. These receptors were obtained from a man aged 40 to 75 with stage I lung adenocarcinoma.

This clone was seen only a few times. This sequence joins TRBV15 and TRBJ1-1, with D unresolved. The CDR3 is made up of 16 amino acids. Germline V gene data show CDR1 as LNHNV and CDR2 as YYDKDF (reference sequence). Trimming took off 0 bases at V and 13 bases at J, with 24 bases between the two ends. The CDR3 protein is CATSRDLTEASREGFF. The CDR3 nucleotides read TGTGCCACCAGCAGAGACCTTACCGAGGCTTCACGGGAGGGTTTCTTT.

In this sample, this clone turned up a few times. The chain combines TRBV9 with TRBJ2-1; D is possibly TRBD2 (5 bases). CDR3 length: 13 amino acids. In germline, CDR1 is SGDLS, CDR2 YYNGEE. The V and J ends lost 2 bases and 4 bases respectively, with 7 bases between them. In DNA, the CDR3 is TGTGCCAGCAGCGTGGAGGAGTACAATGAGCAGTTCTTC. As protein: CASSVEEYNEQFF.

This clone was detected only a few times. The genes are TRBV11-3 and TRBJ1-2; 7 bases fit TRBD1. The CDR3 consists of 15 residues. Germline V CDR1 and CDR2: SGHNT, YENEEA. V trimming: 3 bases; J trimming: 13 bases; junction bases outside the gene matches: 17. The DNA of the CDR3 is TGTGCCAGCAGCTTGTCCAACTTAAGACAGGGCGGAGGCACCTTC. It specifies CASSLSNLRQGGGTF. The full variable domain, its missing parts supplied by reference TRBV11-3 and TRBJ1-2, is EAGVVQSPRYKIIEKKQPVAFWCNPISGHNTLYWYLQNLGQGPELLIRYENEEAVDDSQLPKDRFSAERLKGVDSTLKIQPAELGDSAVYLCASSLSNLRQGGGTFGSGTRLTVV.

The CDR3 is CASTAGTQFNTGELFF. As DNA, the CDR3 is TGTGCCAGTACCGCCGGGACCCAGTTTAACACCGGGGAGCTGTTTTTT. This chain links TRBV19 with TRBJ2-2; perhaps D is TRBD1 or TRBD2 (5 bases each). The CDR3 covers 16 residues. V was clipped by 7 bases and J by 2 bases, with 17 bases between them. Per the germline V gene, CDR1 is LNHDA and CDR2 is SQIVND (reference sequence).

The V gene is TRBV28, the J gene TRBJ2-1; D call uncertain. Between the trimmed V and J ends, which lost 4 bases and 5 bases, there was a span of 12 bases. The CDR3 loop spans 14 amino acids. Germline V CDR1 and CDR2: MDHEN, SYDVKM. The DNA of the CDR3 is TGTGCCAGCAGTTCCCCCGAAGAGGACAATGAGCAGTTCTTC. It is translated as CASSSPEEDNEQFF.

This clone is classed as medium-sized. The V gene is TRBV11-3, the J gene TRBJ1-2; TRBD1 matches 11 bases. The CDR3 length is 15 residues. The V gene end was trimmed by 6 bases and the J gene end by 6 bases; junction bases not matched to a gene: 9. CDR1 and CDR2 (germline): SGHNT, YENEEA. The CDR3 region has the DNA TGTGCCAGCAGTCTCTGGGGGGACAGGGGGAATGGCTACACCTTC. Translation gives CASSLWGDRGNGYTF. Full variable domain (outside the CDR3, taken from reference TRBV11-3 and TRBJ1-2): EAGVVQSPRYKIIEKKQPVAFWCNPISGHNTLYWYLQNLGQGPELLIRYENEEAVDDSQLPKDRFSAERLKGVDSTLKIQPAELGDSAVYLCASSLWGDRGNGYTFGSGTRLTVV.

The V gene is TRBV11-3, the J gene TRBJ2-7; 8 positions match TRBD2. Germline values: CDR1 SGHNT, CDR2 YENEEA. The trim removed 4 bases at V and 5 bases at J, leaving 16 bases unmatched. CDR3 size: 17 residues. The CDR3 here is CASSYSASGGAANEQYF. The CDR3 nucleotides read TGTGCCAGCAGCTACTCCGCAAGCGGGGGCGCGGCCAACGAGCAGTACTTC.

This rearrangement joins TRBV15 to TRBJ2-3, with 10 bases matching TRBD2. The V segment lost 4 bases and the J segment 6 bases; nucleotides outside the gene matches: 7. Germline V CDR1 and CDR2: LNHNV, YYDKDF (reference sequence). The CDR3 loop spans 15 amino acids. CDR3 in amino acids: CATSTLAGEVDTQYF. In DNA, the CDR3 is TGTGCCACCAGCACTCTAGCGGGGGAGGTGGATACGCAGTATTTT.